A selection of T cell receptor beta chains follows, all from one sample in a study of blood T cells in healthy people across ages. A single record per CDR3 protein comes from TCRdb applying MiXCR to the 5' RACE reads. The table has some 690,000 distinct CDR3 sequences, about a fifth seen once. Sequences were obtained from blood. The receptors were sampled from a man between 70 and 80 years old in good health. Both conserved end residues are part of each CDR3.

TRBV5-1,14,CASGGGRGTDTQYF
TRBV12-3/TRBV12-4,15,CASSPRTGVNYGYTF
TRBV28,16,CASSQDTGRAKNIQYF
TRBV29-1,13,CSVEGVGPGELFF
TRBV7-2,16,CASSPGTGWSKNIQYF
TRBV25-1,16,CASSEFGLAYTDTQYF
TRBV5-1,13,CASSFTGGVEQFF
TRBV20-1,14,CSAGNPVANSPLHF
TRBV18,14,CAGSPPTVSYGYTF
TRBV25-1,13,CASSERVPGEQYF
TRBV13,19,CASSFLPAGTSGEKNIQYF
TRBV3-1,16,CASSHASGTGPYGYTF
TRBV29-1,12,CSVGDTYYGYTF
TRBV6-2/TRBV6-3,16,CASNDPAGSGANVLTF
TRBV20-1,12,CSAINGMETQYF
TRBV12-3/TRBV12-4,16,CASSLGQAFTNYGYTF
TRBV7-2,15,CASSWSGTTYNEQFF
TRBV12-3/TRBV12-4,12,CASSYTPDTQYF
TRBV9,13,CASSFRQETTQYF
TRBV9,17,CASSPRTSGRVWNEQFF
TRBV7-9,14,CASSPQWSSYEQYF
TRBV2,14,CATGEGWSYNEQFF